This T cell receptor (beta chain) was observed in a study of Graves' ophthalmopathy and Graves' hyperthyroidism. There are a few counts of this clonotype. Trimming cost V 3 bases and J 4 bases, with 7 bases left between them. Germline CDR1 reads KGHDR; CDR2 reads SFDVKD. CDR3 length equals 13 residues. The sequenced template was RNA, covering the TCR beta CDR3 region. RT-PCR in the first round used HTBI primers; a second-round multiplex PCR followed. TCRdb used MiXCR to reprocess the multiplex PCR reads, holding one entry per CDR3 protein. Found here are about 640,000 distinct CDR3 sequences, over 40% of them singletons; the top ten hold more than 2.5%.

This rearrangement joins TRBV24-1 to TRBJ2-3, with D possibly TRBD1 on 5 matching bases. The sequenced material came from peripheral blood. The sequence came from an adult man with Graves' ophthalmopathy. The CDR3 loop is CATSDGAADTQYF. The DNA for the CDR3 is TGTGCCACCAGTGATGGGGCAGCAGATACGCAGTATTTT.